This T cell receptor beta chain was found in a study of T-cell memory formation after mild COVID-19. Germline V lookup: CDR1 SQVTM, CDR2 ANQGSEA. The germline V and J ends were trimmed by 2 bases and 4 bases, with 14 bases remaining between them. This CDR3 is 14 amino acids long. This clonotype was found a few times. Using constant-segment primers, 5'RACE produced TCR alpha and TCR beta cDNA libraries carrying sample barcodes and UMIs. TCRdb fed the 5' RACE reads into MiXCR, producing one record per CDR3 protein. Of hundreds of thousands of distinct CDR3 sequences in the sample, around 27% were seen once.

The sequenced material came from PBMCs or a T cell subset sorted from them (not recorded which). The TCR sequence derives from an adult woman who had mild COVID-19 (a few samples of this study predate the infection). Cell type and time point are not known. This chain uses TRBV29-1 with TRBJ2-5; either TRBD1 or TRBD2 may fit D (5 bases each). The CDR3 DNA reads as TGCAGCGTTGAACATTTTAGAGGGACAGAGACCCAGTACTTC. Translation: CSVEHFRGTETQYF.